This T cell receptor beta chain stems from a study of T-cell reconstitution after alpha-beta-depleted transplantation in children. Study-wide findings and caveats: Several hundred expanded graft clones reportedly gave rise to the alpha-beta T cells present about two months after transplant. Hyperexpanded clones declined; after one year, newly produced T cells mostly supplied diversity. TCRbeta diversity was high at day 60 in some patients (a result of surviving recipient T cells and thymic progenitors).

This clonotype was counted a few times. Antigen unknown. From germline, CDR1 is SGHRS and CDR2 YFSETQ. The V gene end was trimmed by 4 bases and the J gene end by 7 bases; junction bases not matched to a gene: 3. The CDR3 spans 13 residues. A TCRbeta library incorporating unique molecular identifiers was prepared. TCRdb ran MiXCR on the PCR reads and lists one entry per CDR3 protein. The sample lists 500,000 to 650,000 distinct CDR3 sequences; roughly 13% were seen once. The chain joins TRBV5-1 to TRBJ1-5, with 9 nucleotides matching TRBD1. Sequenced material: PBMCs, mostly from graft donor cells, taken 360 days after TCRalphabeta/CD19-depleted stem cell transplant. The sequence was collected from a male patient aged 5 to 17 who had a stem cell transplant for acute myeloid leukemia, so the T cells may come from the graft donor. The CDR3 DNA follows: TGCGCCAGCAGCCTTACAGGGGGCCAGCCCCAGCATTTT. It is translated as CASSLTGGQPQHF. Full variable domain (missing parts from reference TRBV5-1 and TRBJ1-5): KAGVTQTPRYLIKTRGQQVTLSCSPISGHRSVSWYQQTPGQGLQFLFEYFSETQRNKGNFPGRFSGRQFSNSRSEMNVSTLELGDSALYLCASSLTGGQPQHFGDGTRLSIL.